Listed below are T cell receptor beta chains from one sample, sequenced in a study of a mutant IDH1 vaccine in newly diagnosed glioma. These receptors lack a known antigen. Sequencing used immunoSEQ multiplex PCR; TCRdb keeps in-frame clones, though not all of them. This sample has around 45,000 clones, with 88% found just once. The source was PBMCs, collected from a glioma patient whose treatment included an IDH1 peptide vaccine. The receptor set was obtained from a woman in her 40s with glioma. The CDR3 runs from the conserved cysteine through the conserved F or W. A D gene is named only where the DNA matches it firmly. Size is stated for part of the rows, as once, few or many counts, or as a class when the clone is expanded.

once	TRBD2	TRBV5-6	TRBJ2-1	TGTGCCAGCAGCCGGACTAGCGGGGGGCCGGATGAGCAGTTCTTC	CASSRTSGGPDEQFF
-	-	TRBV10-3	TRBJ1-2	TGTGCCATCAGTGACCATGGGGACGCAGGGGCCTATGGCTACACCTTC	CAISDHGDAGAYGYTF
-	-	TRBV21-1	TRBJ2-7	TGTGCCCTTACTTCGAACCAGGGGACTTTCCCCGGTAGCGAGCAGTACTTC	CALTSNQGTFPGSEQYF
-	TRBD1	TRBV18	TRBJ2-7	TGTGCCAGCTCACCTGGGACAGGGCTCTCCTACGAGCAGTACTTC	CASSPGTGLSYEQYF
-	TRBD1	TRBV5-1	TRBJ2-1	TGCGCCAGCACCCTCCAGGGGGATGGCTACAATGAGCAGTTCTTC	CASTLQGDGYNEQFF
-	TRBD1	TRBV18	TRBJ1-5	TGTGCCAGCTCGCAGGGGGCGAAGGATCAGCCCCAGCATTTT	CASSQGAKDQPQHF
-	-	TRBV19	TRBJ1-6	TGTGCCAGTACAAAACAGGGTAATTCACCCCTCCACTTT	CASTKQGNSPLHF
-	-	TRBV6-1	TRBJ2-7	TGTGCCAGCCAAATTGGCTCCTACGAGCAGTACTTC	CASQIGSYEQYF
-	-	TRBV9	TRBJ2-2	TGTGCCAGCAGCGTAGTACCCACAGGGAAGATGACCCCCCACCCCGGGGAGCTGTTTTTT	CASSVVPTGKMTPHPGELFF
-	-	TRBV18	TRBJ2-6	TGTGCCAGCTCACCACTCGGGGCGGGGGCCAACGTCCTGACTTTC	CASSPLGAGANVLTF
-	-	TRBV7-8	TRBJ2-3	TGTGCCAGCAGCTTAGGAGTATCAAAGTCCACAGATACGCAGTATTTT	CASSLGVSKSTDTQYF
once	-	TRBV29-1	TRBJ2-1	TGCAGCGTTGTGTGGTACAATGAGCAGTTCTTC	CSVVWYNEQFF
-	TRBD2	TRBV29-1	TRBJ2-1	TGCAGCGTACTCCCCCCTACTAGCGAGAATGAGCAGTTCTTC	CSVLPPTSENEQFF
-	TRBD1	TRBV18	TRBJ1-1	TGTGCCAGCTCACCCCTCCAGGGGGCCCACACTGAAGCTTTCTTT	CASSPLQGAHTEAFF
-	-	TRBV5-1	TRBJ1-1	TGCGCCAGCAGCTTGGATGCGGGACCGAACACTGAAGCTTTCTTT	CASSLDAGPNTEAFF
-	-	TRBV6-5	TRBJ1-1	TGTGCCAGCAGTCACACCGACGTTGCAGGGACTGAAGCTTTCTTT	CASSHTDVAGTEAFF
few	-	TRBV7-2	TRBJ1-1	TGTGCCAGCAACTCTCAGGGCGGGAACACTGAAGCTTTCTTT	CASNSQGGNTEAFF
-	-	TRBV29-1	TRBJ1-3	TGCAGCGTTGAAGACGGGCCAGGTCCAAACACCATATATTTT	CSVEDGPGPNTIYF
-	-	TRBV29-1	TRBJ2-1	TGCAGCGCCCCGGCTAGCTTGCTACAGAATGAGCAGTTCTTC	CSAPASLLQNEQFF
once	-	TRBV19	TRBJ1-1	TGTGCCAGTAGTGCACCGGGACAAGAAGCTTTCTTT	CASSAPGQEAFF
-	-	TRBV2	TRBJ2-5	TGTGCCAGCAATGACAGAAACCAAGAGACCCAGTACTTC	CASNDRNQETQYF
-	-	TRBV4-1	TRBJ1-1	TGCGCCAGCACCCGGGGCAGGGTTAACACTGAAGCTTTCTTT	CASTRGRVNTEAFF
-	-	TRBV5-6	TRBJ1-5	TGTGCCAGCAGCTTGGGGGGGACAAATAGCAATCAGCCCCAGCATTTT	CASSLGGTNSNQPQHF
-	-	TRBV5-1	TRBJ2-5	TGCGCCAGCAGGGCGGTGGTGGGGCAAGAGACCCAGTACTTC	CASRAVVGQETQYF
-	-	TRBV29-1	TRBJ1-3	TGCAGCGTTGCCCAGGACACCATATATTTT	CSVAQDTIYF
once	-	TRBV2	TRBJ2-7	TGTGCCAGCGCCCTAGGGAACTATGACTACGAGCAGTACTTC	CASALGNYDYEQYF
few	TRBD1	TRBV7-6	TRBJ1-4	TGTGCCAGCAGCCTCGGGACAGGGGATGAAAAACTGTTTTTT	CASSLGTGDEKLFF
-	-	TRBV11-1	TRBJ1-3	TGTGCCAGCAGCTTAACCGACGGAAGCTCTGGAAACACCATATATTTT	CASSLTDGSSGNTIYF
-	-	TRBV4-1	TRBJ1-2	TGCGCCAGCAGCCAACTGAAAGGACAAGGGGATTGGAGCGGCTACACCTTC	CASSQLKGQGDWSGYTF
-	TRBD1	TRBV11-2	TRBJ2-7	TGTGCCAGCAGCCGCGAGGCGGGACAGGGCAATGAGCAGTACTTC	CASSREAGQGNEQYF
-	-	TRBV27	TRBJ1-5	TGTGCCAGCAGTTTATATCGGGGGGCGGGTAATCAGCCCCAGCATTTT	CASSLYRGAGNQPQHF
-	-	TRBV6-1	TRBJ2-1	TGTGCCAGCAGTAGCGGTCCCGGCACCTACAATGAGCAGTTCTTC	CASSSGPGTYNEQFF
-	-	TRBV2	TRBJ2-1	TGTGCCAGCATAGCGGTAGGCTCCTACAATGAGCAGTTCTTC	CASIAVGSYNEQFF
-	-	TRBV27	TRBJ1-5	TGTGCCAGCAGTTTACTGGGTTCGGGGTCGGTCAATCAGCCCCAGCATTTT	CASSLLGSGSVNQPQHF
once	-	TRBV11-3	TRBJ2-3	TGTGCCAGCAGCTTCGCTAGCACAGATACGCAGTATTTT	CASSFASTDTQYF
-	TRBD2	TRBV4-1	TRBJ2-3	TGCGCCAGCAGCCAAGGCATAGCGGGACCCACAGATACGCAGTATTTT	CASSQGIAGPTDTQYF
-	-	TRBV6-5	TRBJ1-1	TGTGCCAGCAGACAAGACAGGTGGGGCACTGAAGCTTTCTTT	CASRQDRWGTEAFF
few	TRBD2	TRBV5-1	TRBJ2-1	TGCGCCAGCAGCACGCGCGGGAGGGCCTTTCTCCCTTACAATGAGCAGTTCTTC	CASSTRGRAFLPYNEQFF
-	-	TRBV27	TRBJ2-1	TGTGCCAGCAGTTCCCATTGGGGCTCCTACAATGAGCAGTTCTTC	CASSSHWGSYNEQFF
few	-	TRBV6-1	TRBJ2-3	TGTGCCAGCAGTGAAGAGAGCGCGGGCCCTACCACAGATACGCAGTATTTT	CASSEESAGPTTDTQYF
-	-	TRBV7-8	TRBJ2-7	TGTGCCAGCAGCCCCCAGAACAGGGTCTCCTACGAGCAGTACTTC	CASSPQNRVSYEQYF
once	TRBD2	TRBV4-3	TRBJ2-1	TGCGCCAGCAGCCAAGAATTTAGCGGGGGCCCTTACCATGAGCAGTTCTTC	CASSQEFSGGPYHEQFF
-	TRBD1	TRBV7-9	TRBJ2-7	TGTGCCAGCAGCTTAGAGAGGGGGGACAGGAGGCGCGAGCAGTACTTC	CASSLERGDRRREQYF
-	-	TRBV28	TRBJ1-2	TGTGCCAGCGTAACAGGGAACAACTATGGCTACACCTTC	CASVTGNNYGYTF
-	TRBD1	TRBV25-1	TRBJ2-2	TGTGCCAGCAGGGGACAGGGCGGGGACACCGGGGAGCTGTTTTTT	CASRGQGGDTGELFF
-	-	TRBV4-1	TRBJ1-4	TGCGCCAGCAGCCAAGTGGTCCTTCTGGGTGAAAAACTGTTTTTT	CASSQVVLLGEKLFF
once	TRBD2	TRBV28	TRBJ2-6	TGTGCCAGCAGTTTATCACTCAATCGGCTAGCGGGAGGGCTCTCTGGGGCCAACGTCCTGACTTTC	CASSLSLNRLAGGLSGANVLTF
once	TRBD1	TRBV18	TRBJ2-7	TGTGCCAGCTCAGAGGACAGGGGGGACGAGCAGTACTTC	CASSEDRGDEQYF
-	-	TRBV7-5	TRBJ2-7	TGTGCCAGAAGCTTACGGTCGGGGGTCCCGAGCTCCTACGAGCAGTACTTC	CARSLRSGVPSSYEQYF
-	-	TRBV7-9	TRBJ2-1	TGTGCCAGCAGCAAAAAACACGGGACATATTACAATGAGCAGTTCTTC	CASSKKHGTYYNEQFF
-	-	TRBV5-4	TRBJ2-3	TGTGCCAGCCGAGAAGGGCTAGCGACCACAGATACGCAGTATTTT	CASREGLATTDTQYF
few	-	TRBV28	TRBJ1-1	TGTGCCACCTACCCGGCGACAGGATCTGGGGTAGTAGCTTTCTTT	CATYPATGSGVVAFF
once	TRBD1	TRBV30	TRBJ1-5	TGTGCCTGGGGGGAAGGGACAGAGTTTTATAGCAATCAGCCCCAGCATTTT	CAWGEGTEFYSNQPQHF
-	-	TRBV13	TRBJ2-5	TGTGCCAGCAGCTGGGGGTTGGGGGGAGACGGCCAAGAGACCCAGTACTTC	CASSWGLGGDGQETQYF
-	TRBD2	TRBV25-1	TRBJ2-1	TGTGCCAGCAGCTTAGGGACTAGCGGGAGCTCCTACAATGAGCAGTTCTTC	CASSLGTSGSSYNEQFF
-	-	TRBV15	TRBJ2-7	TGTGCCACCAACCCGGGGGTGGAAGGGTACGAGCAGTACTTC	CATNPGVEGYEQYF
-	-	TRBV10-3	TRBJ2-1	TGTGCCATCAGTGAAGGAGGGAGTAACTATGAGCAGTTCTTC	CAISEGGSNYEQFF
few	-	TRBV15	TRBJ1-2	TGTGCCACCCCAGGCCGGCGCCTCGGGAGCTACACCTTC	CATPGRRLGSYTF
-	-	TRBV9	TRBJ2-1	TGTGCCAGCAGCGTAGAAGGGTACAATGAGCAGTTCTTC	CASSVEGYNEQFF